This entry describes one TCR beta chain. Per the original methods: Amplification with reference gene primers provided the estimates of nucleated cell counts. Sequenced by immunoSEQ multiplex PCR; TCRdb stores in-frame clones only, minus some. The V and J calls and the clone size are those of that table, but D and trimming were determined from the DNA. The repertoire has roughly 200,000 clones, more than 85% of them found once; the top ten carry about 9.4%. These data originate in a study of blood T cell repertoires in COVID-19. About the study: COVID-19 samples from acute and convalescent phases originated in the United States, Italy and Spain. T cells, B-cell-depleted T cells, or PBMCs supplied cDNA or gDNA.

Enrolment of Seattle patients took place during active infection, and they were followed longitudinally. Trimming took 4 bases from V and 2 from J; bases not matched to a gene: 6. The germline V gene encodes CDR1 SGHNT and CDR2 YENEEA. CDR3 length equals 16 residues. The TCR comes from a woman aged 45-65 years with COVID-19, enrolled during active disease. The sequenced sample was peripheral blood. V gene TRBV11-3 combines with J gene TRBJ2-3; 10 bases agree with TRBD2. CDR3 DNA sequence: TGTGCCAGCAGCTCAAGACTAGCGGGTTACACAGATACGCAGTATTTT. This translates into CASSSRLAGYTDTQYF.